Detailed here is one T cell receptor (beta chain). Antigen unknown. The TCR beta profiling, which covered VDJ combination and CDR3 sequence, was carried out using genomic DNA as the template. TCRdb processed the reads anew with MiXCR; each CDR3 protein has one entry. Of about 130,000 distinct CDR3 sequences in the sample, around 50% are singletons; the top ten hold 2.5% to 3%. This CDR3 spans 13 amino acids. The germline V and J ends were trimmed by 5 bases and 0 bases, with 8 bases remaining between them. Germline CDR1 ENHRY, CDR2 SYGVKD. This entry comes from a study of CD8+CD57+ T cells in acquired aplastic anemia. The overall study: The study obtained an average of about 3.2 ug of DNA from sorted CD4+ and CD8+ cells. On average, healthy donors gave some 9.8 million reads for CD4+ cells.

Whole-study findings and limits: Patients and controls had in common around 29 CD8+ CDR3 sequences. No significant difference in CD8+ Simpson's diversity was found between patients and controls.

What was sequenced was sorted CD4+, CD8+, or CD8+CD57+ T cells (not recorded which) from PBMCs. The receptor comes from a human donor in good health, serving as a control. The chain recombines TRBV10-3 with TRBJ2-7, with D possibly being TRBD1 (5 bases). The chain's CDR3 is CAISKDISYEQYF. The DNA for the CDR3 is TGTGCCATCAGTAAGGACATCTCCTACGAGCAGTACTTC.